The source of this T cell receptor (beta chain) is a study of CD8+CD57+ T cells in acquired aplastic anemia. Study at large: 3 to 3.5 ug was the average amount of DNA from sorted CD4+ and CD8+ cells. Findings and caveats of the study: Patients and controls turned out to have 25 to 35 CD8+ CDR3 sequences in common.

TCR beta VDJ combinations and CDR3 sequences were profiled from genomic DNA. From the reads, TCRdb called clonotypes with MiXCR, one entry per CDR3 protein. The data contain under 250,000 distinct CDR3 sequences, around half of them singletons. CDR3 length: 10 amino acids. Germline CDR1 and CDR2: SNHLY and FYNNEI. The V gene lost 8 bases and the J gene lost 6 bases, with 5 bases spanning the gap. In its sample, this clonotype was seen many times. Its cognate antigen is unknown. Before being chosen for sequencing, patients had shown CD8+CD57+ cell expansion by flow cytometry. Patient blood was sampled before any therapy had been received.

The sample taken for sequencing was sorted CD4+, CD8+, or CD8+CD57+ T cells (not recorded which) from PBMCs. The TCR was taken from a human donor with aplastic anemia. The V call is TRBV2, the J call TRBJ2-1; D is perhaps TRBD1 or TRBD2 (5 bases each). CDR3 coding DNA: TGTGCCAGCGGGGGCAATGAGCAGTTCTTC. It is translated as CASGGNEQFF.